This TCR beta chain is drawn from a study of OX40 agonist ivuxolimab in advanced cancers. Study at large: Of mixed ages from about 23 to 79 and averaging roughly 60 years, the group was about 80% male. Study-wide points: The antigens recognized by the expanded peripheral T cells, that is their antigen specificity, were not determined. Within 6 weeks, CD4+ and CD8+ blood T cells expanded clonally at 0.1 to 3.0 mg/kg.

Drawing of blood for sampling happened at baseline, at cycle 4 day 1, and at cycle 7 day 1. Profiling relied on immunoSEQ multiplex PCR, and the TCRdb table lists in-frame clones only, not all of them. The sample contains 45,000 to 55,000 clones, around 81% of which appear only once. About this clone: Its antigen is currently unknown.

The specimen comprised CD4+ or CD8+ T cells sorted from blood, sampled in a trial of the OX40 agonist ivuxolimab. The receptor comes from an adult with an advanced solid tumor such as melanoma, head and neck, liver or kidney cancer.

In DNA form, the CDR3 reads TGTGCCAGCAGCCCTCTCCGGGACAGGGGGACCCACGAGCAGTACGTC. It encodes CASSPLRDRGTHEQYV. V is TRBV5-6 and J is TRBJ2-7; 11 positions agree with TRBD1. The CDR3 is made up of 16 amino acids. Germline V gives CDR1 SGHDT, CDR2 YYEEEE. The V gene end was trimmed by 4 bases and the J gene end by 5 bases; junction bases not matched to a gene: 11.